This paragraph reports one T cell receptor (beta chain). Profiled with immunoSEQ multiplex PCR; TCRdb holds only in-frame clones, not every one. Here the sample spans around 14,000 clones, 80% to 90% being singletons. V was trimmed by 2 bases and J by 5 bases, leaving 12 bases between them. CDR1 LNHNV and CDR2 YYDKDF come from the germline V gene (reference sequence). The CDR3 totals 14 residues. The sample belongs to a study of T cell clonotyping in hematopoietic cell transplantation. V and J are TRBV15 and TRBJ1-1, with D unresolved. The TCR originated in a male patient in his fifties who had an allogeneic stem cell transplant from an unrelated donor, so T cells may come from the graft donor. Some clones in this sample may be carry-over from other donors' samples. Sequences were derived from PBMCs, sampled 100 days after allogeneic stem cell transplant. The CDR3 region is CATSRPSPRTEAFF. The CDR3 bases are TGTGCCACCAGCAGACCGAGTCCCCGAACTGAAGCTTTCTTT. Combining the CDR3 with reference TRBV15 and TRBJ1-1 gives the whole variable domain DAMVIQNPRYQVTQFGKPVTLSCSQTLNHNVMYWYQQKSSQAPKLLFHYYDKDFNNEADTPDNFQSRRPNTSFCFLDIRSPGLGDTAMYLCATSRPSPRTEAFFGQGTRLTVV.